The 24 T cell receptor beta chains listed next were all sequenced from one sample in a study of blood T cell repertoires in COVID-19. Repertoires were generated with immunoSEQ multiplex PCR, while TCRdb's copy carries only in-frame clones and drops some. Of hundreds of thousands of clones listed, 70% to 90% are singletons. Material for sequencing was peripheral blood. The source is a man aged 35 to 55 with acute or convalescent COVID-19.

The genes are TRBV18 and TRBJ1-4, with D possibly TRBD1 on 5 matching bases. This CDR3 has 17 residues. The germline V gene has CDR1 KGHSH and CDR2 LQKENI. Trimming took off 0 bases at V and 1 base at J, with 12 bases between the two ends. In nucleotides, the CDR3 is TGTGCCAGCTCACCACCGAAGGGAGGGGTAACTAATGAAAAACTGTTTTTT. Protein: CASSPPKGGVTNEKLFF.

This chain connects TRBV6-5 to TRBJ1-2, with 12 bases lining up with TRBD1. CDR3 length equals 15 residues. The V gene end was trimmed by 9 bases and the J gene end by 8 bases; junction bases not matched to a gene: 13. Germline CDR1 reads MNHEY; CDR2 reads SVGAGI. CDR3 in amino acids: CASLPGQGAVWGYTF. The CDR3 coding sequence is TGTGCCAGTCTGCCGGGACAGGGGGCTGTTTGGGGCTACACCTTC.

The gene calls are TRBV7-3 and TRBJ1-1, with D unclear. The CDR3 is 15 residues long. The ends were cut back, 4 bases at V and 1 base at J, with 13 bases in the middle. The germline V gene has CDR1 SGHTA and CDR2 FQGTGA. CDR3 residues: CASSSPRQPNTEAFF. In nucleotides, the CDR3 is TGTGCCAGCAGCTCACCGCGGCAGCCGAACACTGAAGCTTTCTTT.

V gene TRBV6-6 combines with J gene TRBJ2-3; 7 bases align to TRBD2. Germline trimming cut 7 bases from V and 1 base from J; bases unmatched to any gene: 8. The CDR3 runs to 15 residues. Germline V CDR1 and CDR2: MNHNY, SVGAGI (reference sequence). The CDR3 sequence is CASTPRGLGTDTQYF. CDR3 coding DNA: TGTGCCAGCACCCCGCGGGGGTTGGGCACAGATACGCAGTATTTT.

The CDR3 sequence is CASSFSGVDGYTF. In nucleotides, the CDR3 is TGCGCCAGCAGCTTTTCGGGGGTAGATGGCTACACCTTC. The chain uses TRBV5-1 and TRBJ1-2; possibly TRBD1 for D (5 bases). CDR3 length: 13 amino acids. Germline values: CDR1 SGHRS, CDR2 YFSETQ. Trimming left V 2 bases short and J 6 bases short, with 11 bases between.

The CDR3 coding sequence is TGCGCCAGCAGCTATTCGGGATCCAAGGAGGAAAAACTGTTTTTT. As protein: CASSYSGSKEEKLFF. This chain connects TRBV5-1 to TRBJ1-4, with D unresolved. Germline V gene lookup returns CDR1 SGHRS and CDR2 YFSETQ. The CDR3 length is 15 residues. Trimming took 3 bases from V and 8 from J, leaving 17 bases between them.

Turning to this clone: Other DNA sequences in the same sample also yield this CDR3. The genes are TRBV18 and TRBJ1-1; D gene ambiguous. The CDR3 spans 13 residues. Per the germline V gene, CDR1 is KGHSH and CDR2 is LQKENI. The ends were cut back, 2 bases at V and 1 base at J, with 5 bases in the middle. The CDR3 DNA follows: TGTGCCAGCTCACCAACGGGGAACACTGAAGCTTTCTTT. As protein: CASSPTGNTEAFF.

The V gene is TRBV7-2, the J gene TRBJ1-5; possible D gene TRBD1, 5 bases. The CDR3 has 15 amino acids. Germline V lookup: CDR1 SGHTA, CDR2 FQGNSA. Deletions cut 6 bases from V and 1 base from J, with 13 bases between. The CDR3 region is CASRSGGASNQPQHF. For the CDR3, the DNA is TGTGCCAGCAGGTCGGGAGGGGCAAGCAATCAGCCCCAGCATTTT.

V gene TRBV6-1 combines with J gene TRBJ1-2, with 9 bases matching TRBD1. Trimming at V came to 3 bases and at J to 6 bases, leaving 8 bases not matched to a gene. The CDR3 is 15 residues long. CDR1 and CDR2 from the germline V gene are MNHNS and SASEGT. The CDR3: CASSDPLQGAHGYTF. CDR3 nucleotides: TGTGCCAGCAGTGACCCTTTACAGGGGGCCCATGGCTACACCTTC.

This chain joins TRBV6-5 and TRBJ1-1; D unresolved. CDR3 size: 15 residues. Trimming removed 6 bases at V and 7 bases at J, with 21 bases between. Germline-derived CDR1 and CDR2 are MNHEY and SVGAGI. CDR3 sequence (DNA): TGTGCCAGCAGACGCGCGGGTGAGGGAGCAATTGAAGCTTTCTTT. It encodes CASRRAGEGAIEAFF.

This clone was counted only a few times. The rearrangement links TRBV2 to TRBJ1-3, with 9 bases identical to TRBD1. From germline, CDR1 is SNHLY and CDR2 FYNNEI. The ends lost 6 bases at V and 4 bases at J; junction bases unmatched: 7. CDR3 length: 15 amino acids. DNA for the CDR3: TGTGCCAGCAGCAGAACAGGGGGCGTAGGAAACACCATATATTTT. Translation gives CASSRTGGVGNTIYF.

The chain links TRBV6-5 to TRBJ1-6; 8 bases agree with TRBD1. This CDR3 comprises 16 residues. V shed 4 bases and J 5 bases; nucleotides not matched to a gene: 7. The germline V gene has CDR1 MNHEY and CDR2 SVGAGI. The CDR3 spells CASSSSYRGNNSPLHF. CDR3 coding DNA: TGTGCCAGCAGTTCTTCTTACAGGGGGAATAATTCACCCCTCCACTTT.

This chain links TRBV7-2 with TRBJ1-2; D remains ambiguous. Per the germline V gene, CDR1 is SGHTA and CDR2 is FQGNSA. CDR3 length equals 13 residues. Trimming left V 3 bases short and J 2 bases short, with 7 bases between. The CDR3 coding sequence is TGTGCCAGCAGCTTTCGGTTGAACTATGGCTACACCTTC. This translates into CASSFRLNYGYTF.

The rearrangement uses TRBV11-2 and TRBJ2-5, with 13 bases fitting TRBD2. CDR3 length equals 17 residues. CDR1 is SGHAT and CDR2 is FQNNGV in the germline V gene. Germline trimming cut 1 base from V and 4 bases from J; bases unmatched to any gene: 6. The CDR3 coding sequence is TGTGCCAGCAGCTTAGGACTAGCGGGGGGTATGGGAGAGACCCAGTACTTC. Residues: CASSLGLAGGMGETQYF. Combining the CDR3 with reference TRBV11-2 and TRBJ2-5 gives the whole variable domain EAGVAQSPRYKIIEKRQSVAFWCNPISGHATLYWYQQILGQGPKLLIQFQNNGVVDDSQLPKDRFSAERLKGVDSTLKIQPAKLEDSAVYLCASSLGLAGGMGETQYFGPGTRLLVL.

The rearrangement links TRBV6-5 to TRBJ1-2; 8 nucleotides line up with TRBD1. In germline, CDR1 is MNHEY, CDR2 SVGAGI. Trimming cost V 6 bases and J 7 bases; bases outside gene matches: 7. The CDR3 has 13 residues. Written as DNA, the CDR3 is TGTGCCAGCAGACCGGACAGGGAGGGTGGCTACACCTTC. Translating it yields CASRPDREGGYTF.

In the case of this clone: The identical CDR3 is also encoded by other nucleotide sequences in the sample. This sequence joins TRBV28 and TRBJ1-5, with unresolved D. Germline lookup yields CDR1 MDHEN and CDR2 SYDVKM. This CDR3 region has 12 residues. The V gene lost 9 bases and the J gene lost 0 bases, with 6 bases spanning the gap. CDR3: CASLSSNQPQHF. The CDR3 DNA reads TGTGCCAGTTTGAGTAGCAATCAGCCCCAGCATTTT.

This clone was detected only once. The rearrangement uses TRBV24-1 and TRBJ1-1; weak D call: TRBD1 (6 bases). Per the germline V gene, CDR1 is KGHDR and CDR2 is SFDVKD. V was clipped by 5 bases and J by 5 bases, with 11 bases between them. The CDR3 consists of 13 residues. CDR3 loop: CATSVKGGTEAFF. In nucleotides, the CDR3 is TGTGCCACCAGTGTGAAGGGGGGGACTGAAGCTTTCTTT.

The chain joins TRBV5-5 to TRBJ2-6, with a tentative D call TRBD2 (5 bases). The CDR3 covers 17 residues. Looked up from germline, CDR1 is SGHKS and CDR2 is YYEKEE (reference sequence). With 3 bases removed from V and 1 base from J, the gap between germline ends came to 14 bases. CDR3 nucleotide sequence: TGTGCCAGCAGCTCGGACTCCTCGGGATCTGGGGCCAACGTCCTGACTTTC. Amino acids: CASSSDSSGSGANVLTF.

V and J are TRBV28 and TRBJ1-4; D might be TRBD1 (5 bases). In germline, CDR1 is MDHEN, CDR2 SYDVKM. V lost 2 bases to trimming and J lost 8 bases, with 12 bases between them. CDR3 length: 14 amino acids. In DNA form, the CDR3 reads TGTGCCAGCAGTTTACGGGGGATTCGGGAAAAACTGTTTTTT. This gives the protein CASSLRGIREKLFF.

The rearrangement uses TRBV5-1 and TRBJ2-2; 7 nucleotides line up with TRBD2. The ends lost 4 bases at V and 3 bases at J; junction bases unmatched: 12. CDR3 length equals 17 residues. Germline-derived CDR1 and CDR2 are SGHRS and YFSETQ. CDR3 residues: CASSPVRSGDYTGELFF. In DNA form, the CDR3 reads TGCGCCAGCAGCCCTGTCCGGAGCGGGGACTACACCGGGGAGCTGTTTTTT.

The rearrangement uses TRBV4-2 and TRBJ1-1; tentatively, D is TRBD1 (5 bases). The CDR3 loop spans 15 amino acids. V was cut by 1 base and J by 1 base, with 10 bases left in between. Germline values: CDR1 LGHNA, CDR2 YNFKEQ. Here the CDR3 reads CASSQGAGQNTEAFF. The CDR3 coding sequence is TGTGCCAGCAGCCAAGGGGCAGGGCAGAACACTGAAGCTTTCTTT.

The chain links TRBV27 to TRBJ1-4; possible D gene TRBD1, 6 bases. CDR1 is MNHEY, CDR2 SMNVEV, per germline (reference sequence). This CDR3 is 14 amino acids long. V was trimmed by 5 bases and J by 8 bases, leaving 15 bases between them. The chain's CDR3 is CASSRRGGGEKLFF. For the CDR3, the DNA is TGTGCCAGCAGTCGGCGAGGGGGTGGCGAAAAACTGTTTTTT.

The J gene is TRBJ1-2, the V gene TRBV2, with no clear D. The CDR3 has 14 amino acids. Germline V gene data show CDR1 as SNHLY and CDR2 as FYNNEI. Trimming took 1 base from V and 4 from J, leaving 10 bases between them. CDR3 sequence reads: CASSEERDAYGYTF. In DNA, the CDR3 is TGTGCCAGCAGTGAAGAGCGGGATGCCTATGGCTACACCTTC.

This rearrangement joins TRBV5-4 to TRBJ1-3, with 9 bases fitting TRBD1. Germline V gives CDR1 SGHNT, CDR2 YYREEE (reference sequence). V was clipped by 4 bases and J by 4 bases; unmatched bases: 6. The CDR3 covers 15 residues. Here the CDR3 DNA reads TGTGCCAGCAGCCGACAGGGGGAGCCAGGAAACACCATATATTTT. Encoded protein: CASSRQGEPGNTIYF.